This entry features one TCR beta chain sequence. The data were taken from a study of shared clonotypes between healthy human individuals. Produced via immunoSEQ multiplex PCR; TCRdb's table is partial and in-frame only. The table lists around 640,000 clones, 90% to 97% of them singletons. CDR3 length: 14 amino acids. Germline lookup yields CDR1 SQVTM and CDR2 ANQGSEA. Trimming took 2 bases from V and 3 from J, leaving 10 bases between them. Selected positively for CCR7 and CD45RO-negative, naive CD8 cells excluded terminally differentiated effector memory CD45RA+ cells. The material sequenced was naive CD8+ T cells sorted from blood. The sequence was obtained from a woman in her twenties or thirties in good health. The chain recombines TRBV29-1 with TRBJ2-2; D not certain. The CDR3 here is CSVEWAYYTGELFF. The CDR3 DNA sequence: TGCAGCGTTGAATGGGCTTACTACACCGGGGAGCTGTTTTTT.